What follows are 8 T cell receptor beta chains derived from one specimen sequenced in a study of T cells expressing NK-cell markers. After re-calling the 5' RACE reads, TCRdb lists one entry per CDR3 protein, DNA absent. The sample totals more than 400,000 distinct CDR3 sequences. The specimen sequenced was blood T cells: a sorted CD56 or NKG2C T cell subset, CD4+ or CD8+ T cells, or bulk PBMC T cells (not recorded which). The receptors here all came from a woman aged 18-69 years in good health.

The rearrangement uses TRBV20-1 and TRBJ2-7; TCRdb picks TRBD2, but there is no DNA to check that call. CDR1 and CDR2 from the germline V gene are DFQATT and SNEGSKA (reference sequence). This CDR3 is 14 amino acids long. CDR3 sequence: CSARTGEEGYEQYF.

The V and J genes are TRBV20-1 and TRBJ2-1; TCRdb selects TRBD2, and the lack of DNA leaves this call unchecked. Germline V gene lookup returns CDR1 DFQATT and CDR2 SNEGSKA (reference sequence). The CDR3 runs 12 residues. This chain's CDR3 is CSAHGLAGDRFF.

The chain carries TRBV12-3 or TRBV12-4 and TRBJ2-2; the D gene TCRdb calls, TRBD1, cannot be checked with no DNA. CDR3 length: 14 amino acids. The CDR3 reads CASSPDWNTGELFF.

This rearrangement joins TRBV6-5 to TRBJ1-6; TCRdb proposes TRBD1, but this gene call is untestable without DNA. Germline V lookup: CDR1 MNHEY, CDR2 SVGAGI. This CDR3 region has 15 residues. The CDR3 is CASSYETGAASPLHF.

This chain uses TRBV20-1 with TRBJ2-7. This CDR3 region has 14 residues. CDR1 is DFQATT, CDR2 SNEGSKA, per germline (reference sequence). The CDR3 sequence: CSARDPRLGDEQYF.

V gene TRBV5-5 combines with J gene TRBJ2-7; the D gene TCRdb calls, TRBD2, cannot be checked with no DNA. Germline CDR1 SGHKS, CDR2 YYEKEE (reference sequence). The CDR3 runs 15 residues. The CDR3 spells CASSLASGTFYEQYF. Full variable domain (outside the CDR3, taken from reference TRBV5-5 and TRBJ2-7): DAGVTQSPTHLIKTRGQQVTLRCSPISGHKSVSWYQQVLGQGPQFIFQYYEKEERGRGNFPDRFSARQFPNYSSELNVNALLLGDSALYLCASSLASGTFYEQYFGPGTRLTVT.

The CDR3 is CASSDGLQPQHF. The rearrangement links TRBV25-1 to TRBJ1-5. CDR3 length equals 12 residues. Germline V CDR1 and CDR2: MGHDK, SYGVNS.

The V call is TRBV20-1, the J call TRBJ1-6; TCRdb calls TRBD1, which cannot be checked without DNA. Germline V gives CDR1 DFQATT, CDR2 SNEGSKA (reference sequence). This CDR3 spans 13 amino acids. CDR3 amino acids: CSASPGNNSPLHF.